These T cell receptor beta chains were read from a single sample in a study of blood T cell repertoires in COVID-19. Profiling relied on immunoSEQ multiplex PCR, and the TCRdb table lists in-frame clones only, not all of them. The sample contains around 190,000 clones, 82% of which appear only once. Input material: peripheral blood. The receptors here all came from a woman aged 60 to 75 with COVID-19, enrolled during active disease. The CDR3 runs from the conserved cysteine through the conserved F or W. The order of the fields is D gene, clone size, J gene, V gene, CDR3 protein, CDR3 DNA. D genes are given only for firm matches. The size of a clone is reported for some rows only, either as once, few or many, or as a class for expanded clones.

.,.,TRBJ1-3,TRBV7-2,CASSLGGGSGNTIYF,TGTGCCAGCAGCCTAGGGGGGGGATCTGGAAACACCATATATTTT
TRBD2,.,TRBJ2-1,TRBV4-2,CASSQGASGGLSSYNEQFF,TGTGCCAGCAGCCAAGGGGCTAGCGGGGGCCTGAGCTCCTACAATGAGCAGTTCTTC
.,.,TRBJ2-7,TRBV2,CASSGTQVSEQYF,TGTGCCAGCTCCGGGACACAGGTCAGCGAGCAGTACTTC
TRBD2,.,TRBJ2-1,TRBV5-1,CASRWAPSGGSSYNEQFF,TGCGCCAGCAGATGGGCACCTAGCGGGGGGAGCTCCTACAATGAGCAGTTCTTC
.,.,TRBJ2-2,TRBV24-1,CATSETGGNTGELFF,TGTGCCACCAGTGAAACCGGGGGAAACACCGGGGAGCTGTTTTTT
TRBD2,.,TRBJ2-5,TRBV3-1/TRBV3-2,CASSQGLAGDQETQYF,TGTGCCAGCAGCCAGGGACTAGCGGGCGATCAAGAGACCCAGTACTTC
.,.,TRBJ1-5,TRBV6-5,CASSYGGRSNQPQHF,TGTGCCAGCAGTTACGGAGGACGGAGCAATCAGCCCCAGCATTTT
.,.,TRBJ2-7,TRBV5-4,CASSFSVRAGYEQYF,TGTGCCAGCAGCTTTTCTGTCAGGGCCGGGTACGAGCAGTACTTC
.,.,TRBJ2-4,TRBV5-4,CASSPGGVGAKNIQYF,TGTGCCAGCAGCCCTGGAGGGGTAGGGGCCAAAAACATTCAGTACTTC
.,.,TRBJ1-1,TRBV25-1,CASTEGGVNTEAFF,TGTGCCAGCACCGAAGGGGGAGTAAACACTGAAGCTTTCTTT
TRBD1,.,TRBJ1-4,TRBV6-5,CASRQGGVEKLFF,TGTGCCAGCCGACAGGGGGGTGTTGAAAAACTGTTTTTT
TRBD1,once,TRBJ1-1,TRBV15,CATSRGTGGSTEAFF,TGTGCCACCAGCAGAGGGACAGGGGGGAGTACTGAAGCTTTCTTT
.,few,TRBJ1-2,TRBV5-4,CASSLVGGINYGYTF,TGTGCCAGCAGCTTGGTTGGAGGAATTAACTATGGCTACACCTTC
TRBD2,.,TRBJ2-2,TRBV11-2,CASNQAGGNGELFF,TGTGCCAGCAACCAGGCGGGGGGGAACGGGGAGCTGTTTTTT
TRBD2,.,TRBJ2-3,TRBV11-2,CASSPPAGVADTQYF,TGTGCCAGCAGTCCCCCAGCGGGAGTGGCAGATACGCAGTATTTT
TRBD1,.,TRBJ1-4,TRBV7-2,CASSQRRDSIWEKLFF,TGTGCCAGCAGCCAGAGACGGGACAGCATTTGGGAAAAACTGTTTTTT
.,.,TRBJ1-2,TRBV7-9,CASSSPQAVGGYTF,TGTGCCAGCAGTTCACCACAGGCAGTCGGTGGCTACACCTTC
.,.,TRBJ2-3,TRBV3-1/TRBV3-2,CASSQGFTSTDTQYF,TGTGCCAGCAGCCAAGGCTTCACATCCACAGATACGCAGTATTTT
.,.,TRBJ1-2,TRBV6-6,CASSPGSVGQPIYGYTF,TGTGCCAGCAGTCCTGGGTCAGTCGGACAGCCGATTTATGGCTACACCTTC
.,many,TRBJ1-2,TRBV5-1,CASSPDATGYGYTF,TGCGCCAGCAGCCCGGATGCGACGGGATATGGCTACACCTTC
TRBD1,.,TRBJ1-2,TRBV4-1,CASSWDRGDYGYTF,TGCGCCAGCAGCTGGGACAGGGGGGACTATGGCTACACCTTC
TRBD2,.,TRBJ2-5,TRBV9,CASSAFSGGAKETQYF,TGTGCCAGCAGCGCCTTCAGCGGGGGGGCCAAGGAGACCCAGTACTTC
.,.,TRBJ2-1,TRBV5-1,CASSTDRGGEQFF,TGCGCCAGCAGCACTGACAGGGGAGGGGAGCAGTTCTTC
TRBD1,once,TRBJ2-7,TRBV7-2,CASSSNRGSYEQYF,TGTGCCAGCAGCTCGAACAGGGGGTCATACGAGCAGTACTTC
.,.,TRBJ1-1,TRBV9,CASSPNPDSNTEAFF,TGTGCCAGCAGCCCAAACCCCGACAGTAACACTGAAGCTTTCTTT
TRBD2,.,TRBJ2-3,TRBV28,CASSLTLGLAGFTDTQYF,TGTGCCAGCAGTTTAACTCTCGGACTAGCGGGCTTCACAGATACGCAGTATTTT
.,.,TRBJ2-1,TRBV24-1,CATSDFDRLKFF,TGTGCCACCAGTGATTTTGACAGGTTAAAGTTCTTC
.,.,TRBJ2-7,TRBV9,CASSKGAGSGYEQYF,TGTGCCAGCAGCAAAGGGGCAGGTTCTGGATACGAGCAGTACTTC
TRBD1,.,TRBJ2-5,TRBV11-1,CASSRGTGPQETQYF,TGTGCCAGCAGTCGTGGGACAGGGCCACAAGAGACCCAGTACTTC
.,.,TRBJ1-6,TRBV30,CAWIFNSYNSPLHF,TGTGCCTGGATCTTTAACTCCTATAATTCACCCCTCCACTTT
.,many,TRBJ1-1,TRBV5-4,CASSGASTEAFF,TGTGCCAGCAGCGGGGCTAGCACTGAAGCTTTCTTT
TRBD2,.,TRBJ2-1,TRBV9,CASSATSGRDNEQFF,TGTGCCAGCAGCGCCACTAGCGGGAGAGACAATGAGCAGTTCTTC